The rows below give T cell receptor beta chains drawn from one sample of a study of vaccination and CD4 T cells after COVID-19. TCRdb used MiXCR to reprocess the PCR reads, holding one entry per CDR3 protein. In the table there are about 21,000 distinct CDR3 sequences, under 60% of which are singletons. The starting material was CD4+ T cells from blood, obtained before SARS-CoV-2 vaccination. The source of these receptors is a human donor who had recovered from COVID-19. CDR3s leave out the opening cysteine and the closing phenylalanine or tryptophan. Fields, in order: clone size, J gene, V gene, CDR3 protein. The listing skips clone size in some rows; elsewhere it reads once, few, many or a size class.

size: .
J: TRBJ2-5
V: TRBV7-2
CDR3: ASSFNGIGETQY

size: .
J: TRBJ2-7
V: TRBV20-1
CDR3: SARRGNEQY

size: .
J: TRBJ1-6
V: TRBV11-3
CDR3: ASSFDSANSPLH

size: .
J: TRBJ2-4
V: TRBV7-9
CDR3: ASSLRGGIQY

size: .
J: TRBJ1-3
V: TRBV7-9
CDR3: ASSLGQGFYTIY

size: few
J: TRBJ1-2
V: TRBV7-6
CDR3: ASSRTVEYGYT

size: .
J: TRBJ2-1
V: TRBV12-5
CDR3: ASAPSKGLAGSTEQF

size: few
J: TRBJ1-2
V: TRBV28
CDR3: ASGQHPNYGYT

size: .
J: TRBJ2-5
V: TRBV20-1
CDR3: SARKQDGVQETQY

size: .
J: TRBJ2-3
V: TRBV24-1
CDR3: ATSGLASTDTQY

size: .
J: TRBJ2-7
V: TRBV6-5
CDR3: ASSYSRQAGEQY

size: .
J: TRBJ2-1
V: TRBV21-1
CDR3: AITSGRNEQF

size: .
J: TRBJ2-7
V: TRBV6-1
CDR3: ASSRTGTSAYEQY

size: .
J: TRBJ2-1
V: TRBV20-1
CDR3: SANRGSNNEQF

size: .
J: TRBJ1-5
V: TRBV20-1
CDR3: SAIGTENQPQH

size: once
J: TRBJ2-5
V: TRBV4-1
CDR3: ASSRDRGFQETQY

size: once
J: TRBJ2-7
V: TRBV6-1
CDR3: ASSLAGGPFFNSYEQY

size: once
J: TRBJ1-5
V: TRBV2
CDR3: ASSAGTATNQPQH

size: few
J: TRBJ1-2
V: TRBV6-1
CDR3: ASRPTGGDYGYT

size: .
J: TRBJ1-2
V: TRBV7-2
CDR3: ASSPGQGDYGYT

size: few
J: TRBJ2-7
V: TRBV20-1
CDR3: SARVVLAGAKQTYEQY

size: .
J: TRBJ2-2
V: TRBV6-1
CDR3: ASRRYRGQTGELF

size: .
J: TRBJ2-1
V: TRBV7-2
CDR3: ASSPWEVEQF

size: few
J: TRBJ1-5
V: TRBV15
CDR3: ATSRGDLLNQPQH

size: .
J: TRBJ1-1
V: TRBV10-1
CDR3: ASRRQDGFPREAF

size: .
J: TRBJ2-6
V: TRBV20-1
CDR3: SARSISGANVLT

size: .
J: TRBJ1-1
V: TRBV25-1
CDR3: ASSGAAFAEAF

size: .
J: TRBJ2-5
V: TRBV30
CDR3: AWSREAKSETQY

size: .
J: TRBJ2-7
V: TRBV15
CDR3: ATSTDRDRTYEQY

size: .
J: TRBJ1-5
V: TRBV14
CDR3: ASSQDTRQPQH

size: few
J: TRBJ2-5
V: TRBV7-2
CDR3: ASSFTRTETQY

size: .
J: TRBJ1-6
V: TRBV6-4
CDR3: ASSEDGWNSPLH

size: .
J: TRBJ2-3
V: TRBV24-1
CDR3: ATSDFASTDTQY

size: .
J: TRBJ1-5
V: TRBV12-3/TRBV12-4
CDR3: ASSPTGNQPQH

size: .
J: TRBJ2-1
V: TRBV5-1
CDR3: ASSLADNEQF

size: .
J: TRBJ1-1
V: TRBV28
CDR3: ASRPQGPNTEAF

size: .
J: TRBJ2-3
V: TRBV7-9
CDR3: ASSLRGADTQY

size: .
J: TRBJ2-4
V: TRBV4-1
CDR3: ASSQLTENIQY

size: few
J: TRBJ1-5
V: TRBV20-1
CDR3: SATRGPYSNQPQH

size: .
J: TRBJ1-4
V: TRBV7-2
CDR3: ASSSDPGPGEKLF

size: .
J: TRBJ1-5
V: TRBV19
CDR3: ASSGTVNQPQH

size: .
J: TRBJ1-3
V: TRBV19
CDR3: ASSPRGTGTGNTIY

size: .
J: TRBJ1-2
V: TRBV6-1
CDR3: ASSESRYYGYT

size: .
J: TRBJ2-7
V: TRBV12-3/TRBV12-4
CDR3: ASSPSGASYEQY

size: .
J: TRBJ2-1
V: TRBV10-2
CDR3: ASNLQFRDAAGYEQF

size: .
J: TRBJ2-7
V: TRBV6-5
CDR3: ASSYIFLQGSGEQY

size: .
J: TRBJ2-1
V: TRBV10-3
CDR3: AIRTAYNEQF